This TCR beta chain was profiled in a study of chemoradiotherapy in HPV16-positive cancers. Profiled with immunoSEQ multiplex PCR; TCRdb holds only in-frame clones, not every one. The table shows some 2,400 clones, with 85% to 90% occurring only once. The CDR3 has 13 residues. The germline V gene has CDR1 MDHEN and CDR2 SYDVKM. V lost 9 bases and J lost 6; bases outside the gene matches: 6. The source of this sequence is a human donor with HPV-associated anogenital cancer. The source was tumor tissue, collected from a patient who underwent chemoradiotherapy. The V and J genes are TRBV28 and TRBJ2-7, with TRBD1 matching 12 bases. The CDR3 DNA reads as TGTGCCAGTCAGGGACAGGGGGCCGGCGAGCAGTACTTC. Residues: CASQGQGAGEQYF.